This TCR beta chain was recorded in a study of blood T cell repertoires in COVID-19. J gave up 10 bases and V 5 bases, and 2 bases lay outside the gene matches. CDR3 length: 13 amino acids. Libraries were prepared by immunoSEQ multiplex PCR; TCRdb keeps only in-frame clonotypes and omits some of them. The data show about 110,000 clones, around 90% seen once. The sample comprised peripheral blood. This sequence joins TRBV12-3 or TRBV12-4 and TRBJ1-6; 10 bases match TRBD1. The sequence came from a human donor in a cohort sampled during active COVID-19. The CDR3 here is CASSRDRGSPLHF. As DNA, the CDR3 is TGTGCCAGCAGTCGGGACAGGGGATCACCCCTCCACTTT.